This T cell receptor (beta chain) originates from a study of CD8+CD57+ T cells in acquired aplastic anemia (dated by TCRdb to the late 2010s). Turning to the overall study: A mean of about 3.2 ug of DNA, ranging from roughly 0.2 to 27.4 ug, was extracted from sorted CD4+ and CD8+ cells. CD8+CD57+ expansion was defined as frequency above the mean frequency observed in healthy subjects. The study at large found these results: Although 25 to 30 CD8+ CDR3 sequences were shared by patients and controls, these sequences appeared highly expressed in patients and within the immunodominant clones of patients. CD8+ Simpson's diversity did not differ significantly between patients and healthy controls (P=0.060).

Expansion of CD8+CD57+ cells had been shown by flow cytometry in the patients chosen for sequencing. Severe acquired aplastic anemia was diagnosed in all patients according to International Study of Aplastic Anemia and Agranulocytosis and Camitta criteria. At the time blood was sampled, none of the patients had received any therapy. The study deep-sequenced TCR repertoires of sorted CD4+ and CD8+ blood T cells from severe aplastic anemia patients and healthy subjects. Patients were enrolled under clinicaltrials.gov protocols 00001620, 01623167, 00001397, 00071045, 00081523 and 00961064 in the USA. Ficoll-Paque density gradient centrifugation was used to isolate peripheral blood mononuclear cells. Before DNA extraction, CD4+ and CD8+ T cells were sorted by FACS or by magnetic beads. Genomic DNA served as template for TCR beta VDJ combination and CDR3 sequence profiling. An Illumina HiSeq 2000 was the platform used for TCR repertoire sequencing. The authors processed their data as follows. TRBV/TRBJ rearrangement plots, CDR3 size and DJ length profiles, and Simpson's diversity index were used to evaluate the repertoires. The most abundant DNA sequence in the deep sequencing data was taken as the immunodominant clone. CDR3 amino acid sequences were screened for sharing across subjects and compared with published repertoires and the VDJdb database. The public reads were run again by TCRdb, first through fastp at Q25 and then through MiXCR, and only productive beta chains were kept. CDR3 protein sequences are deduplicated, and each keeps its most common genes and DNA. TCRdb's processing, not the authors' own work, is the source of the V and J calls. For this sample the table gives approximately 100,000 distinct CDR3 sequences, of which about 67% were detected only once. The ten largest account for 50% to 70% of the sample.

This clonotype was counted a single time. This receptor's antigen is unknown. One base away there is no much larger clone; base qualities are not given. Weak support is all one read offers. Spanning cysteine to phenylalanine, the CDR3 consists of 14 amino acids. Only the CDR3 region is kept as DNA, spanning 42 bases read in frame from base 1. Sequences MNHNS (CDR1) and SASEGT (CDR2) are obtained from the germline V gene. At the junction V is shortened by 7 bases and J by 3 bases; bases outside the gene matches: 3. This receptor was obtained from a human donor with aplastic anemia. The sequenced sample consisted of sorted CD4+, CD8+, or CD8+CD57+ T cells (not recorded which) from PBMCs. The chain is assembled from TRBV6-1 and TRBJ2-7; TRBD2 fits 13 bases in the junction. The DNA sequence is TGTGCCAGCAACGGACTAGCGGGAGACTACGAGCAGTACTTC. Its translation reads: CASNGLAGDYEQYF.